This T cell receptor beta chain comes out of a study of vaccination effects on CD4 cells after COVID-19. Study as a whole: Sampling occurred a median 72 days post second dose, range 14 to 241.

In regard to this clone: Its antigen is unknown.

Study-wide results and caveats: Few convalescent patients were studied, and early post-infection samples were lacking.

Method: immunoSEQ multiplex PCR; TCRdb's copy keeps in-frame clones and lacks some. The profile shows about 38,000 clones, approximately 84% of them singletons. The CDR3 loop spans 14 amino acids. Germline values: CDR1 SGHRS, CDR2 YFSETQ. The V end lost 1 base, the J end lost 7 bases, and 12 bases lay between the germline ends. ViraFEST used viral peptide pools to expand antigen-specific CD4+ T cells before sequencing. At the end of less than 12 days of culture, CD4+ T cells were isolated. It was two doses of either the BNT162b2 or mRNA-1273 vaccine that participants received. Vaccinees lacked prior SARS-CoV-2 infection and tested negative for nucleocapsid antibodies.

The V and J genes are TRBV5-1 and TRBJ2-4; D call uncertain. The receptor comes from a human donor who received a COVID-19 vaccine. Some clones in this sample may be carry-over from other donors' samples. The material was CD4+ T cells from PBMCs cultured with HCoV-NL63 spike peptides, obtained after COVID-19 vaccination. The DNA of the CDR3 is TGCGCCAGCAGCTTGAAGGTGGAGAGTAACATTCAGTACTTC. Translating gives CASSLKVESNIQYF.